Shown below are 28 T cell receptor beta chains from a single sample sequenced in a study of T cell repertoires in cytomegalovirus infection. Antigen specificity for these receptors is unknown. TCRdb re-derived calls from the reads in MiXCR, one entry per CDR3 protein. The sample carries tens of thousands of distinct CDR3 sequences, roughly a quarter recorded once. This specimen consisted of CD8+ T cells from cultured PBMCs, obtained from culture after CMV antigen stimulation. The receptors stem from a human donor in good health (CMV status not recorded). Some clones in this sample may be carry-over from other donors' samples.

This clonotype was detected a few times. The chain couples TRBV5-5 to TRBJ2-5; D unclear. The CDR3 runs 12 residues. Looked up from germline, CDR1 is SGHKS and CDR2 is YYEKEE (reference sequence). Deletions cut 4 bases from V and 5 bases from J, with 9 bases between. The CDR3 spells CASSGLGETQYF. The CDR3 DNA follows: TGTGCCAGCAGCGGCCTGGGGGAGACCCAGTACTTC.

V and J are TRBV12-3 or TRBV12-4 and TRBJ2-7, with no clear D. This CDR3 comprises 14 residues. Trimming removed 1 base at V and 2 bases at J, with 9 bases between. CDR3 DNA sequence: TGTGCCAGCAGTTTAGACGGCCTGACCTACGAGCAGTACTTC. Translated: CASSLDGLTYEQYF.

This clonotype has at least ten counts. The chain is built from TRBV7-2 and TRBJ2-7; no firm D call. Germline loops: CDR1 SGHTA, CDR2 FQGNSA. The CDR3 has 14 amino acids. V was trimmed by 5 bases and J by 0 bases, leaving 11 bases between them. For the CDR3, the DNA is TGTGCCAGCAGCCCATACTCGAGCTCCTACGAGCAGTACTTC. Residues: CASSPYSSSYEQYF. The full variable domain, with the rest looked up from reference TRBV7-2 and TRBJ2-7, is GAGVSQSPSNKVTEKGKDVELRCDPISGHTALYWYRQSLGQGLEFLIYFQGNSAPDKSGLPSDRFSAERTGGSVSTLTIQRTQQEDSAVYLCASSPYSSSYEQYFGPGTRLTVT.

The CDR3 DNA reads TGTGCCAGCAGCTTACAGGGGGCAGGGGAGACCCAGTACTTC. This codes for CASSLQGAGETQYF. This rearrangement joins TRBV7-3 to TRBJ2-5; TRBD1 agrees at 8 bases. Trimming cost V 2 bases and J 5 bases; bases outside gene matches: 4. This CDR3 is 14 amino acids long. Germline V CDR1 and CDR2: SGHTA, FQGTGA.

V usage is TRBV28 and J usage is TRBJ2-1; the D is unclear. Trimming took off 4 bases at V and 3 bases at J, with 7 bases between the two ends. Per germline, CDR1 MDHEN and CDR2 SYDVKM. CDR3 length: 13 amino acids. Here the CDR3 DNA reads TGTGCCAGCAGTTCCCAAAACTACAATGAGCAGTTCTTC. This encodes CASSSQNYNEQFF.

This clonotype was observed at least ten times. This sequence joins TRBV6-1 and TRBJ1-5; no clear D. The CDR3 totals 15 residues. The ends were cut back, 10 bases at V and 0 bases at J, with 16 bases in the middle. Germline V gene sequence: CDR1 MNHNS, CDR2 SASEGT. The DNA for the CDR3 is TGTGCCACCAAAACGGACGGGAATAGCAATCAGCCCCAGCATTTT. Its protein product is CATKTDGNSNQPQHF.

The table lists this clonotype with many counts. This rearrangement joins TRBV7-8 to TRBJ2-2; 7 positions match TRBD1. V shed 5 bases, J shed 0 bases, and the junction held 3 bases outside the gene matches. CDR3 length: 15 residues. Germline V gene sequence: CDR1 SGHVS, CDR2 FQNEAQ. CDR3 residues: CASSVGTANTGELFF. The CDR3 DNA reads TGTGCCAGCAGCGTAGGGACAGCGAACACCGGGGAGCTGTTTTTT.

This clonotype was recorded at least ten times. This sequence joins TRBV24-1 and TRBJ2-3; TRBD2 matches 12 bases. V lost 3 bases to trimming and J lost 0 bases; unmatched junction nucleotides: 6. CDR1 is KGHDR and CDR2 is SFDVKD in the germline V gene. The CDR3 totals 18 residues. The CDR3 is CATSDPLTSGSSTDTQYF. The CDR3 nucleotides read TGTGCCACCAGTGATCCTCTGACTAGCGGGAGTAGCACAGATACGCAGTATTTT.

This clonotype was observed a handful of times. V is TRBV7-3 and J is TRBJ2-7; TRBD1 is a possible D gene (5 bases). Germline-derived CDR1 and CDR2 are SGHTA and FQGTGA. The CDR3 is 15 amino acids. Trimming cost V 5 bases and J 2 bases, with 16 bases left between them. CDR3: CASSQNEDTPYEQYF. The CDR3 DNA reads as TGTGCCAGCAGCCAAAACGAGGACACTCCCTACGAGCAGTACTTC.

V usage is TRBV11-2 and J usage is TRBJ2-7, with D unclear. The V gene's germline CDR1 is SGHAT and CDR2 FQNNGV. V was cut by 0 bases and J by 5 bases, with 5 bases left in between. This CDR3 has 12 residues. CDR3 amino acids: CASSLDRHEQYF. The CDR3 DNA reads as TGTGCCAGCAGCTTAGATCGGCACGAGCAGTACTTC.

Regarding this clonotype: One end of the junction varies from germline; a read error may be responsible. The chain employs TRBV7-6 and TRBJ1-2, with D possibly being TRBD1 (6 bases). The CDR3 covers 16 residues. The germline gives CDR1 SGHVS, CDR2 FNYEAQ. CDR3 sequence: CGSSLEGLGADYGYTF. The CDR3 coding sequence is TGTGGCAGCAGCTTGGAGGGGTTGGGGGCGGACTATGGCTACACCTTC. Using reference TRBV7-6 and TRBJ1-2 for the parts outside the CDR3, the full variable domain is GAGVSQSPRYKVTKRGQDVALRCDPISGHVSLYWYRQALGQGPEFLTYFNYEAQQDKSGLPNDRFSAERPEGSISTLTIQRTEQRDSAMYRCGSSLEGLGADYGYTFGSGTRLTVV.

This clonotype showed up many times. This sequence joins TRBV12-3 or TRBV12-4 and TRBJ2-3; the D gene is possibly TRBD2 (6 bases). The CDR3 contains 16 residues. Trimming removed 6 bases at V and 4 bases at J, with 20 bases between. As DNA, the CDR3 is TGTGCCAGCAGCAACGGGGACTTGATGACGGCAGATACGCAGTATTTT. Its translation is CASSNGDLMTADTQYF.

This chain links TRBV27 with TRBJ2-7; D tentatively fits TRBD1 or TRBD2 (5 bases each). The germline V gene encodes CDR1 MNHEY and CDR2 SMNVEV (reference sequence). CDR3 length equals 15 residues. V lost 1 base, J lost 3 bases, and 13 bases lay in between. CDR3 sequence reads: CASSLLGRGFYEQYF. In nucleotides, the CDR3 is TGTGCCAGCAGTTTATTGGGACGGGGTTTCTACGAGCAGTACTTC.

CDR3 sequence reads: CASSQGRGETQYF. The CDR3 DNA follows: TGTGCCAGCAGTCAGGGGCGGGGAGAGACCCAGTACTTC. The V and J genes are TRBV12-3 or TRBV12-4 and TRBJ2-5; either TRBD1 or TRBD2 may supply D (6 bases each). With 5 bases removed from V and 4 bases from J, the gap between germline ends came to 11 bases. There are 13 residues in the CDR3.

This clonotype has more than one count but fewer than ten. The V and J genes are TRBV4-1 and TRBJ2-3, with D possibly TRBD2 on 6 matching bases. Germline CDR1 reads MGHRA; CDR2 reads YSYEKL. V was clipped by 4 bases and J by 5 bases, with 28 bases between them. This CDR3 has 19 amino acids. The CDR3, as DNA: TGCGCCAGCAGCCTCCTAGGGCTAGGGCTAGCGCCTCAGAAAGATACGCAGTATTTT. This encodes CASSLLGLGLAPQKDTQYF.

The chain links TRBV5-1 to TRBJ2-6, with TRBD1 matching 11 bases. The CDR3 extends over 15 amino acids. In germline, CDR1 is SGHRS, CDR2 YFSETQ. V shed 7 bases, J shed 4 bases, and the junction held 4 bases outside the gene matches. CDR3 sequence (DNA): TGCGCCAGCTGGACAGGGGGCTACGGGGCCAACGTCCTGACTTTC. It encodes CASWTGGYGANVLTF.

V usage is TRBV19 and J usage is TRBJ2-7; 11 positions agree with TRBD2. Germline CDR1 and CDR2: LNHDA and SQIVND (reference sequence). CDR3 length equals 14 residues. V lost 5 bases and J lost 2; bases outside the gene matches: 2. The CDR3 DNA follows: TGTGCCAGTAGTCTGACTAGCGGGACCTACGAGCAGTACTTC. Its translation is CASSLTSGTYEQYF.

This clonotype was observed a handful of times. This sequence joins TRBV27 and TRBJ1-6, with unresolved D. Germline V gene data show CDR1 as MNHEY and CDR2 as SMNVEV (reference sequence). The V end was cut by 7 bases, the J end by 4 bases, with 11 bases between. The CDR3 totals 14 residues. The CDR3 loop is CASTPSVYNSPLHF. CDR3 nucleotide sequence: TGTGCCAGCACCCCATCAGTTTATAATTCACCCCTCCACTTT.

Many counts were recorded for this clonotype. J is TRBJ2-7 and V is TRBV7-2; 14 bases are shared with TRBD2. The CDR3 consists of 17 residues. Trimming at V came to 5 bases and at J to 3 bases, leaving 9 bases not matched to a gene. Germline CDR1 and CDR2: SGHTA and FQGNSA. Here the CDR3 DNA reads TGTGCCAGCAGCCCGCCTGGGGGGACTAGCGGGAGCTACGAGCAGTACTTC. This codes for CASSPPGGTSGSYEQYF.

The chain is built from TRBV30 and TRBJ1-5, with D perhaps TRBD1 (6 bases). Trimming removed 3 bases from V and 0 bases from J, with 12 bases in between. Germline loops: CDR1 GTSNPN, CDR2 SVGIG (reference sequence). This CDR3 comprises 15 residues. CDR3 protein: CAWREGDHSNQPQHF. The CDR3 DNA follows: TGTGCCTGGAGGGAGGGGGATCATAGCAATCAGCCCCAGCATTTT. Full variable domain (remainder filled in from reference TRBV30 and TRBJ1-5): SQTIHQWPATLVQPVGSPLSLECTVEGTSNPNLYWYRQAAGRGLQLLFYSVGIGQISSEVPQNLSASRPQDRQFILSSKKLLLSDSGFYLCAWREGDHSNQPQHFGDGTRLSIL.

The V gene is TRBV10-1, the J gene TRBJ2-2; D gene ambiguous. V shed 3 bases and J shed 0 bases, with 8 bases lying between them. Germline V gene lookup returns CDR1 WNHNN and CDR2 SYGVQD (reference sequence). The CDR3 totals 15 residues. CDR3 residues: CASSDGGANTGELFF. CDR3 sequence (DNA): TGCGCCAGCAGTGACGGCGGAGCGAACACCGGGGAGCTGTTTTTT.

As to this clonotype: A junction end diverges from the germline sequence, so it may reflect a read error. This rearrangement joins TRBV6-6 to TRBJ2-7, with D perhaps matching TRBD2 (5 bases). The CDR3 extends over 15 amino acids. In germline, CDR1 is MNHNY, CDR2 SVGAGI (reference sequence). CDR3 loop: CASSHSDWLMFEQYF. The DNA for the CDR3 is TGTGCCAGCAGTCACTCGGACTGGCTTATGTTCGAGCAGTACTTC.

This clonotype was seen many times. The rearrangement joins TRBV7-6 to TRBJ2-5; D may be TRBD1 (6 bases). With 4 bases removed from V and 2 bases from J, the gap between germline ends came to 8 bases. The germline gives CDR1 SGHVS, CDR2 FNYEAQ. The length of the CDR3 is 13 residues. DNA of the CDR3: TGTGCCAGCAGCTGGACAGTACAAGAGACCCAGTACTTC. It is translated as CASSWTVQETQYF.

The rearrangement links TRBV19 to TRBJ2-5; unclear D gene. CDR1 LNHDA and CDR2 SQIVND come from the germline V gene (reference sequence). V shed 3 bases and J shed 0 bases, with 5 bases lying between them. The CDR3 has 13 amino acids. The CDR3 nucleotides are TGTGCCAGTAGTATCCAGGACCAAGAGACCCAGTACTTC. Encoded protein: CASSIQDQETQYF.

The chain uses TRBV12-3 or TRBV12-4 and TRBJ2-1; 15 bases are a match to TRBD2. Trimming removed 6 bases from V and 9 bases from J; junction bases left unmatched: 6. The CDR3 sequence is 15 residues long. The CDR3 bases are TGTGCCAGCAGGCCGGGACTAGCGGGAGGTGGTGAGCAGTTCTTC. Residues: CASRPGLAGGGEQFF.

There are many counts of this clonotype. V usage is TRBV11-2 and J usage is TRBJ2-3, with D uncertain. The CDR3 sequence is 13 residues long. Trimming pared 6 bases from V and 0 bases from J, leaving 7 bases between. Germline assignment: CDR1 SGHAT and CDR2 FQNNGV. CDR3 sequence: CASSPGSTDTQYF. The CDR3, as DNA: TGTGCCAGCAGTCCCGGGAGCACAGATACGCAGTATTTT. Variable domain in full (rest from reference TRBV11-2 and TRBJ2-3): EAGVAQSPRYKIIEKRQSVAFWCNPISGHATLYWYQQILGQGPKLLIQFQNNGVVDDSQLPKDRFSAERLKGVDSTLKIQPAKLEDSAVYLCASSPGSTDTQYFGPGTRLTVL.

Many counts were recorded for this clonotype. The chain is built from TRBV12-5 and TRBJ1-5; D possibly corresponds to TRBD1 (6 bases). Germline CDR1 reads LGHNT; CDR2 reads FRNRAP. Trimming pared 9 bases from V and 7 bases from J, leaving 13 bases between. This CDR3 contains 12 residues. CDR3 nucleotides: TGTGCTAGCGTGGAGGGGGGCCAGCCCCAGCATTTT. This sequence encodes CASVEGGQPQHF. The full variable domain, completed using reference TRBV12-5 and TRBJ1-5, is DARVTQTPRHKVTEMGQEVTMRCQPILGHNTVFWYRQTMMQGLELLAYFRNRAPLDDSGMPKDRFSAEMPDATLATLKIQPSEPRDSAVYFCASVEGGQPQHFGDGTRLSIL.

The chain links TRBV20-1 to TRBJ1-1, with 9 bases fitting TRBD1. CDR3 length: 13 amino acids. Germline V lookup: CDR1 DFQATT, CDR2 SNEGSKA (reference sequence). V shed 6 bases and J 3 bases; nucleotides not matched to a gene: 5. CDR3 coding DNA: TGCAGTGCCCCACAGGGGGCGTACACTGAAGCTTTCTTT. Translated: CSAPQGAYTEAFF.